This T cell receptor (beta chain) is drawn from a study of T-cell reconstitution after alpha-beta-depleted transplantation in children (dated by TCRdb to the mid-2010s). For context, the study as a whole: T-cell immune reconstitution after TCRalphabeta/CD19-depleted allogeneic hematopoietic cell transplantation in children was quantitatively tracked in the study by means of TCR repertoire profiling. General study outcomes and caveats: The frequencies of hyperexpanded clones fell over the following months, and after one year, T-cell counts and TCRbeta diversity were mostly attributed to newly produced T cells. In some patients, high TCRbeta diversity at day 60 was attributed to recipient T cells and intrathymic progenitors that had survived conditioning. About two months after transplant, the apparently early recovery of alphabetaT-cell counts reportedly depended on just several hundred clones that had expanded rapidly and came from non-depleted graft cells.

In its sample, this clonotype was seen many times. The target of this receptor is not known. Base qualities were left out, and no much larger clone turns up one base away. The treatment or condition label on this specimen signifies: allogeneic hematopoietic cell transplantation with graft depleted of TCRalphabeta T cells and CD19 B cells. The transplant recipients were children given TCRalphabeta/CD19-depleted allogeneic hematopoietic cell grafts. The CDR3 measures 16 amino acids from cysteine to phenylalanine. The read is trimmed to its CDR3 DNA, 48 bases read in frame from base 1. V loses 0 bases of germline sequence and J loses 4 bases, and the interval between the two ends is 15 bases. Based on the germline V gene (reference sequence), the CDR1 and CDR2 sequences are LGHDT and YNNKEL. Preparation of the library involved PCR. Reads for this sample came from an Illumina HiSeq 2500. To normalize quantification of the TCRbeta repertoire, the TCR libraries were built with molecular barcoding that relied on unique molecular identifiers. Using fastp at Q25 and MiXCR, TCRdb reprocessed the public reads and kept productive beta chains. Rows are unified per CDR3 protein, each entry keeping the most common DNA and genes. Within this sample are hundreds of thousands of distinct CDR3 sequences, with roughly a tenth of them counted one time only. Roughly 27% of the sample lies in the top ten.

The TCR sequence derives from a child less than two years old with acute myeloid leukemia, due to receive a stem cell transplant. The specimen comprised PBMCs, sampled before TCRalphabeta/CD19-depleted stem cell transplant. The chain joins TRBV3-1 to TRBJ2-5; confidence is insufficient to name the D gene. The CDR3 amino acid sequence is: CASSQEDGSPGETQYF. Read as DNA, the sequence is TGTGCCAGCAGCCAAGAAGACGGCTCTCCGGGAGAGACCCAGTACTTC.